Shown below are 11 T cell receptor beta chains from a single sample sequenced in a study of beta chain features in type 1 diabetes. Expressed TCRB transcripts were sequenced after all isolated RNA was converted to cDNA. Here immunoSEQ multiplex PCR was the method, and the copy in TCRdb shows in-frame clones only, minus some. The sample consists of 500,000 to 700,000 clones, less than 20% of them appearing once. Input material: naive CD4+ T cells from blood. All receptors come from a man between 18 and 29 years old in good health.

This clone was detected only a few times. This chain joins TRBV29-1 and TRBJ2-3; 16 nucleotides align to TRBD2. The CDR3 covers 15 residues. Looked up from germline, CDR1 is SQVTM and CDR2 is ANQGSEA. The ends lost 7 bases at V and 1 base at J; junction bases unmatched: 2. CDR3 DNA sequence: TGCAGCGCGGGACTAGCGGGGGGGCGCACAGATACGCAGTATTTT. Its translation is CSAGLAGGRTDTQYF.

This clone was detected a few times. The J gene is TRBJ2-7, the V gene TRBV20-1; a possible D gene is TRBD2 (5 bases). CDR3 length: 11 residues. The V end was cut by 5 bases, the J end by 5 bases, with 10 bases between. CDR1 and CDR2 from the germline V gene are DFQATT and SNEGSKA (reference sequence). The DNA of the CDR3 is TGCAGTGCTGGCCCGGGGAACGAGCAGTACTTC. This gives the protein CSAGPGNEQYF.

This clone has more than one count but fewer than ten. DNA for the CDR3: TGCGCCAGCAGCCCCTCGACAGGGACTCCCTACGAGCAGTACTTC. Residues: CASSPSTGTPYEQYF. The chain combines TRBV4-3 with TRBJ2-7, with D possibly TRBD1 on 7 matching bases. This CDR3 spans 15 amino acids. Trimming shortened V by 4 bases and J by 2 bases, and 15 bases separated the two germline ends. Per the germline V gene, CDR1 is LGHNA and CDR2 is YSLEER.

In this sample, this clone turned up a few times. The chain joins TRBV7-2 to TRBJ2-7, with 7 nucleotides matching TRBD2. Per germline, CDR1 SGHTA and CDR2 FQGNSA. The CDR3 contains 15 residues. With V trimmed by 3 bases and J by 2 bases, 7 bases remained unmatched. The CDR3 loop is CASSFSGGGTYEQYF. CDR3 sequence (DNA): TGTGCCAGCAGCTTTTCGGGCGGGGGAACCTACGAGCAGTACTTC.

This sequence joins TRBV7-2 and TRBJ2-1; 9 nucleotides match TRBD2. V was clipped by 2 bases and J by 6 bases; unmatched bases: 11. Looked up from germline, CDR1 is SGHTA and CDR2 is FQGNSA. This CDR3 comprises 17 residues. CDR3 amino acids: CASSLRVPREGLNEQFF. CDR3 bases: TGTGCCAGCAGCTTACGGGTCCCGCGGGAGGGCCTCAATGAGCAGTTCTTC.

In this sample, this clone turned up a few times. At one end, the junction sequence differs from germline, possibly due to a read error. The rearrangement uses TRBV15 and TRBJ2-3, with 9 positions matching TRBD2. The CDR3 is 16 amino acids. Looked up from germline, CDR1 is LNHNV and CDR2 is YYDKDF (reference sequence). CDR3 sequence: CATSRDVGTSTDTQYF. In nucleotides, the CDR3 is TGTGCCACCAGCAGAGATGTTGGGACTAGCACGGATACGCAGTATTTT.

This clone has just a few counts. The V call is TRBV9, the J call TRBJ2-3; D unresolved. Trimming took 3 bases from V and 2 from J, leaving 10 bases between them. Germline assignment: CDR1 SGDLS and CDR2 YYNGEE. This CDR3 has 14 residues. The CDR3 coding sequence is TGTGCCAGCAGCGCCCGGGCCTACACAGATACGCAGTATTTT. Translated: CASSARAYTDTQYF.

In its sample, this clone was seen a few times. DNA of the CDR3: TGTGCCAGCAGTGAATCCAGGGTGGCTACGGAGACCCAGTACTTC. Amino acid sequence: CASSESRVATETQYF. This sequence joins TRBV6-1 and TRBJ2-5; tentative D call: TRBD1 (5 bases). The length of the CDR3 is 15 residues. V lost 2 bases, J lost 5 bases, and 15 bases lay in between. Germline-derived CDR1 and CDR2 are MNHNS and SASEGT.

Only a few counts were recorded for this clone. The genes are TRBV5-1 and TRBJ1-5; the D is unclear. CDR3 size: 15 residues. CDR1 and CDR2 from the germline V gene are SGHRS and YFSETQ. Trimming removed 0 bases at V and 2 bases at J, with 9 bases between. The CDR3 DNA reads as TGCGCCAGCAGCTTGGCCGCGGGCGGCAATCAGCCCCAGCATTTT. Protein sequence: CASSLAAGGNQPQHF. The complete variable domain, with remaining parts taken from reference TRBV5-1 and TRBJ1-5, reads KAGVTQTPRYLIKTRGQQVTLSCSPISGHRSVSWYQQTPGQGLQFLFEYFSETQRNKGNFPGRFSGRQFSNSRSEMNVSTLELGDSALYLCASSLAAGGNQPQHFGDGTRLSIL.

This clone appeared a few times. The chain joins TRBV6-5 to TRBJ1-5; TRBD1 matches 9 bases. Germline V gives CDR1 MNHEY, CDR2 SVGAGI. V was clipped by 0 bases and J by 5 bases; unmatched bases: 2. The CDR3 spans 15 residues. The CDR3 protein is CASSYSRTGDQPQHF. The CDR3 DNA reads as TGTGCCAGCAGTTACTCGAGGACAGGGGATCAGCCCCAGCATTTT.

This clone has a handful of counts. This chain uses TRBV5-6 with TRBJ1-5; D unresolved. This CDR3 has 14 residues. CDR1 and CDR2 from the germline V gene are SGHDT and YYEEEE. Trimming shortened V by 2 bases and J by 0 bases, and 6 bases separated the two germline ends. CDR3 amino acids: CASSFFNSNQPQHF. The DNA for the CDR3 is TGTGCCAGCAGCTTCTTTAATAGCAATCAGCCCCAGCATTTT.